Listed below are T cell receptor beta chains from one sample, sequenced in a study of graft-versus-host responses after intestinal transplantation. The data were produced by immunoSEQ multiplex PCR, yet TCRdb's version contains in-frame clones alone and is incomplete. The sample has nearly 110,000 clones, approximately 86% seen once. The antigens these receptors bind are not known. Sequenced here: unstimulated CD4+ T cells sorted from spleen or lymph node cells, sampled before transplant. The receptors come from a human donor who was the organ donor for an intestinal transplant. The CDR3 runs from the conserved cysteine through the conserved F or W. The D gene is left open where the match is weak. Clone size is not always given. Where it is, it says once, few, many or a class for expanded clones.

V gene,clone size,J gene,D gene,CDR3 protein,CDR3 DNA
TRBV11-2,NA,TRBJ2-7,NA,CASSLDFPYEQYF,TGTGCCAGCAGCTTAGATTTTCCCTACGAGCAGTACTTC
TRBV9,NA,TRBJ1-2,NA,CASSAGRQNYGYTF,TGTGCCAGCAGCGCCGGTCGACAGAACTATGGCTACACCTTC
TRBV27,NA,TRBJ2-2,NA,CASRGGAFGNTGELFF,TGTGCCAGCAGAGGTGGGGCGTTCGGTAACACCGGGGAGCTGTTTTTT
TRBV7-9,NA,TRBJ1-2,NA,CASSLAGGGHGYTF,TGTGCCAGCAGCTTAGCAGGCGGAGGACACGGCTACACCTTC
TRBV7-2,NA,TRBJ1-1,NA,CASSVQGSGNTEAFF,TGTGCCAGCAGCGTACAGGGATCAGGTAACACTGAAGCTTTCTTT
TRBV5-1,NA,TRBJ2-7,TRBD1,CASGQTGSSYEQYF,TGCGCCAGCGGTCAGACAGGGTCCTCCTACGAGCAGTACTTC
TRBV6-1,NA,TRBJ2-7,NA,CASSEEGGAVSYEQYF,TGTGCCAGCAGTGAAGAAGGAGGGGCGGTATCCTACGAGCAGTACTTC
TRBV6-5,NA,TRBJ1-4,NA,CASSYESGVEKLFF,TGTGCCAGCAGTTACGAGTCAGGCGTCGAAAAACTGTTTTTT
TRBV6-5,NA,TRBJ1-1,TRBD1,CARLPGQLNTEAFF,TGTGCCAGGTTACCGGGACAGCTGAACACTGAAGCTTTCTTT
TRBV4-2,NA,TRBJ2-5,TRBD2,CASSQVGLAGVETQYF,TGTGCCAGCAGCCAAGTTGGACTAGCGGGAGTTGAGACCCAGTACTTC
TRBV9,NA,TRBJ1-1,NA,CASSVGPTNTEAFF,TGTGCCAGCAGCGTAGGACCGACGAACACTGAAGCTTTCTTT
TRBV11-2,NA,TRBJ2-7,TRBD2,CASSFRPARLAAYEQYF,TGTGCCAGCAGCTTCCGTCCAGCGAGACTAGCGGCATACGAGCAGTACTTC
TRBV6-1,NA,TRBJ1-4,NA,CASSDGALDEKLFF,TGTGCCAGCAGTGATGGGGCCCTGGATGAAAAACTGTTTTTT
TRBV5-5,NA,TRBJ2-3,NA,CASSPEPVYQYF,TGTGCCAGCAGCCCCGAACCAGTTTATCAGTATTTT
TRBV5-1,NA,TRBJ1-3,TRBD1,CASTTGGSGNTIYF,TGCGCCAGCACTACAGGGGGCTCTGGAAACACCATATATTTT
TRBV28,few,TRBJ2-2,NA,CASRGDQNTGELFF,TGTGCCAGCAGGGGGGACCAGAACACCGGGGAGCTGTTTTTT
TRBV29-1,NA,TRBJ2-7,NA,CSVEGFGWGEQYF,TGCAGCGTTGAAGGGTTCGGATGGGGGGAGCAGTACTTC
TRBV7-9,NA,TRBJ1-6,NA,CASSYHRVGDSPLHF,TGTGCCAGCAGCTACCACAGGGTGGGGGATTCACCCCTCCACTTT
TRBV19,NA,TRBJ2-1,NA,CASSMSRVNEQFF,TGTGCCAGTAGTATGAGCCGTGTTAATGAGCAGTTCTTC
TRBV5-1,NA,TRBJ1-6,NA,CASSLGGGSYNSPLHF,TGCGCCAGCAGCCTAGGAGGGGGCTCCTATAATTCACCCCTCCACTTT
TRBV29-1,NA,TRBJ2-7,TRBD2,CSVEFLASGREAQYF,TGCAGCGTTGAATTTTTGGCTAGCGGGAGGGAGGCGCAGTACTTC
TRBV5-1,once,TRBJ1-2,NA,CASRDNYGYTF,TGCGCCAGCCGGGACAACTATGGCTACACCTTC
TRBV27,NA,TRBJ2-5,TRBD1,CASRWTGGQETQYF,TGTGCCAGCAGGTGGACAGGGGGCCAAGAGACCCAGTACTTC
TRBV10-2,NA,TRBJ1-5,NA,CASATLGGNQPQHF,TGCGCCAGCGCTACGTTGGGTGGCAATCAGCCCCAGCATTTT
TRBV12-5,NA,TRBJ1-5,NA,CASGLTSNQPQHF,TGTGCTAGTGGTTTGACTAGCAATCAGCCCCAGCATTTT
TRBV27,NA,TRBJ1-5,TRBD1,CASGPTGGQPQHF,TGTGCCAGCGGACCGACAGGGGGTCAGCCCCAGCATTTT
TRBV5-4,NA,TRBJ2-1,TRBD2,CASSLAGVGRRGSSYNEQFF,TGTGCCAGCAGCTTGGCCGGGGTCGGTCGGCGGGGGAGCTCCTACAATGAGCAGTTCTTC
TRBV9,NA,TRBJ2-3,TRBD2,CASSASGFTDTQYF,TGTGCCAGCAGCGCTAGCGGTTTCACAGATACGCAGTATTTT
TRBV30,NA,TRBJ2-1,TRBD2,CAWKAGGSYNEQFF,TGTGCCTGGAAAGCGGGAGGGTCCTACAATGAGCAGTTCTTC
TRBV5-6,NA,TRBJ1-6,NA,CASSAFDSDNSPLHF,TGTGCCAGCAGCGCGTTCGACAGCGATAATTCACCCCTCCACTTT
TRBV13,NA,TRBJ2-7,NA,CASSRRTASYEQYF,TGTGCCAGCAGCCGACGGACAGCTTCCTACGAGCAGTACTTC
TRBV2,NA,TRBJ1-2,NA,CASSEPQGRSISYGYTF,TGTGCCAGCAGTGAACCCCAGGGTAGGAGTATCTCTTATGGCTACACCTTC
TRBV7-9,NA,TRBJ2-3,NA,CAIRPGGTDTQYF,TGTGCCATCCGCCCGGGCGGCACAGATACGCAGTATTTT
TRBV5-1,NA,TRBJ1-2,NA,CASSLDNYGYTF,TGCGCCAGCAGCTTGGACAACTATGGCTACACCTTC
TRBV11-2,NA,TRBJ2-7,TRBD2,CASSFTSGSYEQYF,TGTGCCAGCAGCTTTACTAGCGGTTCCTACGAGCAGTACTTC
TRBV11-2,NA,TRBJ2-5,NA,CASSLGRAETQYF,TGTGCCAGCAGCTTAGGCAGGGCAGAGACCCAGTACTTC
TRBV7-2,NA,TRBJ1-6,NA,CASSLRSGYGNSPLHF,TGTGCCAGCAGCTTAAGATCGGGGTACGGCAATTCACCCCTCCACTTT
TRBV7-3,NA,TRBJ2-2,TRBD1,CASSLSGTGITGELFF,TGTGCCAGCAGCTTATCCGGGACAGGGATCACCGGGGAGCTGTTTTTT
TRBV6-1,once,TRBJ1-2,TRBD1,CASSDRGQGNYGYTF,TGTGCCAGCAGTGACAGGGGACAGGGGAACTATGGCTACACCTTC
TRBV6-1,NA,TRBJ2-5,NA,CASSYRQNQETQYF,TGTGCCAGCAGTTATCGACAGAACCAAGAGACCCAGTACTTC
TRBV19,NA,TRBJ1-5,NA,CTSSYEPGPNQPQHF,TGTACCAGTAGTTACGAACCAGGGCCCAATCAGCCCCAGCATTTT